Following are 8 T cell receptor beta chains from one sample sequenced in a study of vaccination effects on CD4 cells after COVID-19. No cognate antigen is known for these TCRs. TCRdb's table, derived via immunoSEQ multiplex PCR, lists solely in-frame clones and lacks some. The data contain under 80,000 clones, around four fifths of them singletons. Before sequencing, viral peptide pools were used by the ViraFEST assay to expand antigen-specific CD4+ T cells. It was after approximately 11 days of culture that CD4+ T cells were isolated. The source material was CD4+ T cells from PBMCs cultured with HCoV-229E spike peptides, sampled before COVID-19 vaccination. These receptors were taken from a human donor who received a COVID-19 vaccine.

The chain links TRBV30 to TRBJ1-4; D remains unclear. CDR3 size: 13 residues. V was shortened by 0 bases and J by 7 bases, with 9 bases between the two germline ends. Germline V lookup: CDR1 GTSNPN, CDR2 SVGIG (reference sequence). CDR3 loop: CAWSVRGFEKLFF. The CDR3 nucleotides are TGTGCCTGGAGTGTACGTGGGTTTGAAAAACTGTTTTTT.

For the CDR3, the DNA is TGTGCCAGCAGCTTCGGGACTAGCGGGGGAGGGACCCAGTACTTC. Translated: CASSFGTSGGGTQYF. The chain recombines TRBV7-2 with TRBJ2-5; 14 bases are a match to TRBD2. This CDR3 is built from 15 residues. The ends lost 3 bases at V and 7 bases at J; junction bases unmatched: 4. Germline assignment: CDR1 SGHTA and CDR2 FQGNSA.

The chain couples TRBV6-2 or TRBV6-3 to TRBJ2-3; 10 nucleotides match TRBD2. CDR3 length: 16 amino acids. Germline CDR1 MNHEY, CDR2 SVGEGT. With V trimmed by 2 bases and J by 5 bases, 7 bases remained unmatched. The CDR3 sequence: CASSYRSGGLGDTQYF. The CDR3 bases are TGTGCCAGCAGTTACCGTAGCGGGGGGCTGGGAGATACGCAGTATTTT.

The genes are TRBV2 and TRBJ1-2, with D tentatively TRBD1 (5 bases). The CDR3 totals 15 residues. Trimming removed 7 bases at V and 2 bases at J, with 17 bases between. Germline V gene lookup returns CDR1 SNHLY and CDR2 FYNNEI. The CDR3 sequence is CASKSGGAENYGYTF. The DNA of the CDR3 is TGTGCCAGCAAATCTGGCGGGGCGGAGAACTATGGCTACACCTTC.

This clone was picked up a small number of times. This chain uses TRBV7-7 with TRBJ2-2; no reliable D call. V was trimmed by 5 bases and J by 1 base, leaving 8 bases between them. Per the germline V gene, CDR1 is SSHAT and CDR2 is FNYEAQ (reference sequence). The CDR3 is made up of 14 amino acids. The CDR3 sequence is CASSVSWNTGELFF. The DNA of the CDR3 is TGTGCCAGCAGCGTTTCGTGGAACACCGGGGAGCTGTTTTTT.

This clone appeared a single time. This chain joins TRBV19 and TRBJ1-5; 10 bases match TRBD1. The CDR3 is made up of 15 amino acids. With V trimmed by 6 bases and J by 7 bases, 9 bases remained unmatched. Per germline, CDR1 LNHDA and CDR2 SQIVND (reference sequence). In DNA form, the CDR3 reads TGTGCCAGTAGCCCGCCGGACAGGGGGAAACAGCCCCAGCATTTT. Encoded protein: CASSPPDRGKQPQHF.

The chain is built from TRBV3-1 (or the pseudogene TRBV3-2) and TRBJ1-3; 8 bases match TRBD1. Germline loops: CDR1 LGHDT, CDR2 YNNKEL (reference sequence). The CDR3 sequence is 18 residues long. V trimming: 6 bases; J trimming: 1 base; junction bases outside the gene matches: 14. The CDR3 sequence is CASSHPPGQGGSGNTIYF. In DNA form, the CDR3 reads TGTGCCAGCAGTCACCCCCCCGGACAGGGCGGTTCTGGAAACACCATATATTTT.

The rearrangement uses TRBV20-1 and TRBJ2-5, with D hard to call. This CDR3 region has 11 residues. The germline V gene has CDR1 DFQATT and CDR2 SNEGSKA (reference sequence). The V and J ends lost 2 bases and 2 bases respectively, with 3 bases between them. CDR3 region: CSARRQETQYF. The CDR3, as DNA: TGCAGTGCTAGAAGGCAAGAGACCCAGTACTTC.